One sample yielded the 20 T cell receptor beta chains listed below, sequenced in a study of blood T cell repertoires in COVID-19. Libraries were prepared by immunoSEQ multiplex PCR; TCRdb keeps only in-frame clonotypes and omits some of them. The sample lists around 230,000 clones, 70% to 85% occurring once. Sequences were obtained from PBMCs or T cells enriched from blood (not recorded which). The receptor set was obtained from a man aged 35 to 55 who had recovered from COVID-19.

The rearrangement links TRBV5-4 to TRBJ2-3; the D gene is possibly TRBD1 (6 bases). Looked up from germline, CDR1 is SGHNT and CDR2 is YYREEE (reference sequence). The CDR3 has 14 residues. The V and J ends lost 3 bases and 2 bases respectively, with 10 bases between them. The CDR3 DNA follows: TGTGCCAGCAGCTCCGGACAGTACACAGATACGCAGTATTTT. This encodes CASSSGQYTDTQYF.

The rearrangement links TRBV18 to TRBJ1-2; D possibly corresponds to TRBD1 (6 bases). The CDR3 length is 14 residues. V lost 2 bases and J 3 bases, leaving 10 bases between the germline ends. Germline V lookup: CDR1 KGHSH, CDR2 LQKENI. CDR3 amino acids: CASSPGTSHYGYTF. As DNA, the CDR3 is TGTGCCAGCTCACCAGGGACATCGCACTATGGCTACACCTTC.

For the CDR3, the DNA is TGTGCCAGCAGCGTAGCAGCGGGAGGCCAATATACGCAGTATTTT. Amino acid sequence: CASSVAAGGQYTQYF. The chain uses TRBV9 and TRBJ2-3; 9 bases align to TRBD2. Germline CDR1 SGDLS, CDR2 YYNGEE. This CDR3 has 15 residues. After removal of 0 bases from V and 7 bases from J, the junction contained 6 bases not matched to a gene.

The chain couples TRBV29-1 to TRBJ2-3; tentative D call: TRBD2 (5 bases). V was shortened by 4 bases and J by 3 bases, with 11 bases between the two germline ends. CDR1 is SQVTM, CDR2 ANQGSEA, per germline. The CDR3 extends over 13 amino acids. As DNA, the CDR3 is TGCAGCGTTGGAGGGATCCTTACAGATACGCAGTATTTT. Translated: CSVGGILTDTQYF.

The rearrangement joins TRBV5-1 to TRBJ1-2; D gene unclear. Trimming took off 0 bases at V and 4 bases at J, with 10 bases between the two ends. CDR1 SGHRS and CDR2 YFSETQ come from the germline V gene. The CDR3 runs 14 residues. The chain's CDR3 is CASSLVGGLYGYTF. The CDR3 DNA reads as TGCGCCAGCAGCTTGGTCGGAGGGCTCTATGGCTACACCTTC.

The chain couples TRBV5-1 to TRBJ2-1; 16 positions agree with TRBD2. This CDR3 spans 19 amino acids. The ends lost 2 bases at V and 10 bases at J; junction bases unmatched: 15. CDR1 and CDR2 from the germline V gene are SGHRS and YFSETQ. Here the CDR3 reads CASSFLTGTSGGAGSEQFF. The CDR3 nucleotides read TGCGCCAGCAGCTTCCTGACCGGGACTAGCGGGGGGGCCGGTAGCGAGCAGTTCTTC.

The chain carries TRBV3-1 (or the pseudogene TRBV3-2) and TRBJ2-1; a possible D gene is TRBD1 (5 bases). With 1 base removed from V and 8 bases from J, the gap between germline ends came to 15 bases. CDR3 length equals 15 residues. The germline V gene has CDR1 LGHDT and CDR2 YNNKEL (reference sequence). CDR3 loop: CASSQVLQGRDEQFF. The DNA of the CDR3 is TGTGCCAGCAGCCAAGTGCTTCAGGGCAGGGATGAGCAGTTCTTC.

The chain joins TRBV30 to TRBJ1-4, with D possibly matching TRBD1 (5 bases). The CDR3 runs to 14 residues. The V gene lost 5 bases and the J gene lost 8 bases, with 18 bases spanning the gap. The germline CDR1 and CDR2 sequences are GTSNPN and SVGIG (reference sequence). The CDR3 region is CAWGPQPAGEKLFF. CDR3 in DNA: TGTGCCTGGGGACCTCAGCCAGCAGGGGAAAAACTGTTTTTT.

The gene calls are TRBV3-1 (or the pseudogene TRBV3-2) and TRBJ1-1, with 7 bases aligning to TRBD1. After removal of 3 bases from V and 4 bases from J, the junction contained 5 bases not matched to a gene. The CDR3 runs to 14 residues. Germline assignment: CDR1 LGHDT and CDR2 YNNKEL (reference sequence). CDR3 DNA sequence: TGTGCCAGCAGCCAGCGAGACAGGGCCACTGAAGCTTTCTTT. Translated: CASSQRDRATEAFF.

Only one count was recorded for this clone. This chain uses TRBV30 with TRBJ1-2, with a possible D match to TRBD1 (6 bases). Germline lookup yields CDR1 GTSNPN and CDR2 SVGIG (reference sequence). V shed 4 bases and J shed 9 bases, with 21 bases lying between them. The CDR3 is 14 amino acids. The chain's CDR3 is CAWKLDSIGRSYTF. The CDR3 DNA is TGTGCCTGGAAATTGGACAGTATAGGCCGCAGCTACACCTTC.

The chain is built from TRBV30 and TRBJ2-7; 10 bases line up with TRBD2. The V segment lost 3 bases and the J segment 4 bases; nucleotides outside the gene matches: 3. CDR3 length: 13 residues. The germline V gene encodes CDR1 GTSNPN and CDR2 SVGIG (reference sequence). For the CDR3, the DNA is TGTGCCTGGAGGAGGACTAGCGGATACGAGCAGTACTTC. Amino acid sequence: CAWRRTSGYEQYF. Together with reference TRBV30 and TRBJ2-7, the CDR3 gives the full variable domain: SQTIHQWPATLVQPVGSPLSLECTVEGTSNPNLYWYRQAAGRGLQLLFYSVGIGQISSEVPQNLSASRPQDRQFILSSKKLLLSDSGFYLCAWRRTSGYEQYFGPGTRLTVT.

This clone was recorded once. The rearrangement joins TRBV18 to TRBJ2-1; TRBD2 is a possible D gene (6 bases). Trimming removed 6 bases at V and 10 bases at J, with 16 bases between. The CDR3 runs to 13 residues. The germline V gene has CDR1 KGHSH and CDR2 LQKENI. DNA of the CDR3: TGTGCCAGCTCGCCTTCGGGAGAACCGGAGCAGTTCTTC. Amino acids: CASSPSGEPEQFF.

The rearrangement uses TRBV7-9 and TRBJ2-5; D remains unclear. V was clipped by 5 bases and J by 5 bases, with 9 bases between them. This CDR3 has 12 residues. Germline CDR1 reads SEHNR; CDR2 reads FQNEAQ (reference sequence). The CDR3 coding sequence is TGTGCCAGCAGCGTCCAGTTGGAGACCCAGTACTTC. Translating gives CASSVQLETQYF. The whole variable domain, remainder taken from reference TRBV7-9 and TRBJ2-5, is DTGVSQNPRHKITKRGQNVTFRCDPISEHNRLYWYRQTLGQGPEFLTYFQNEAQLEKSRLLSDRFSAERPKGSFSTLEIQRTEQGDSAMYLCASSVQLETQYFGPGTRLLVL.

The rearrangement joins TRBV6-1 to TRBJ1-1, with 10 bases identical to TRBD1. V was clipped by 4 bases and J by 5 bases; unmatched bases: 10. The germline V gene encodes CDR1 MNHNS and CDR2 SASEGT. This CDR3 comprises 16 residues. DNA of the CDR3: TGTGCCAGCAGTGTGGGTTTGGGACAGGGGAGTACTGAAGCTTTCTTT. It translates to CASSVGLGQGSTEAFF.

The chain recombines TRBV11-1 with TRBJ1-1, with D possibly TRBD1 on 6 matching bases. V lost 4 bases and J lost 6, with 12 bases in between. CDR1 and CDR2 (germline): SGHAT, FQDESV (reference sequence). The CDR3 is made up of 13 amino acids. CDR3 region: CASSSAGQSEAFF. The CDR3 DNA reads TGTGCCAGCAGCTCCGCTGGACAGTCTGAAGCTTTCTTT. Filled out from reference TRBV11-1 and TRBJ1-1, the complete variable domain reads EAEVAQSPRYKITEKSQAVAFWCDPISGHATLYWYRQILGQGPELLVQFQDESVVDDSQLPKDRFSAERLKGVDSTLKIQPAELGDSAMYLCASSSAGQSEAFFGQGTRLTVV.

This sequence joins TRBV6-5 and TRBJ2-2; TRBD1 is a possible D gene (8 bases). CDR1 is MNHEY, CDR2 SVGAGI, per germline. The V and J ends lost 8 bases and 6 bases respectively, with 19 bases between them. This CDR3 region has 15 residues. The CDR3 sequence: CASPPDRGGAGELFF. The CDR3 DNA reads TGTGCCAGCCCCCCAGACAGGGGAGGGGCCGGGGAGCTGTTTTTT.

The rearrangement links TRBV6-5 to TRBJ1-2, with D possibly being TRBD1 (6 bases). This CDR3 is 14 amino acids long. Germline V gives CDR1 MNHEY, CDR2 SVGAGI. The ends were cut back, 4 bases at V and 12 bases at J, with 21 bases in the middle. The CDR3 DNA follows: TGTGCCAGCAGTTTACGCCGGGACAAAGGGAATGACACCTTC. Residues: CASSLRRDKGNDTF.

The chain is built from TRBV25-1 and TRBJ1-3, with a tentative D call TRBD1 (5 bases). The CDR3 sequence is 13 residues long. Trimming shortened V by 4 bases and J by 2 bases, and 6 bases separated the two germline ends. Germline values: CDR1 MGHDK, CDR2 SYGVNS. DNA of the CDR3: TGTGCCAGCAGTGTAGGGGCTGGAAACACCATATATTTT. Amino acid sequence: CASSVGAGNTIYF.

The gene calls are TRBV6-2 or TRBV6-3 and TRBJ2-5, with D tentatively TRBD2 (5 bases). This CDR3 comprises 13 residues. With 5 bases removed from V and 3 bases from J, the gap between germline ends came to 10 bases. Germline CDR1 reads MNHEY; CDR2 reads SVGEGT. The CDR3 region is CASSPGMKETQYF. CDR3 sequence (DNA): TGTGCCAGCAGTCCCGGGATGAAAGAGACCCAGTACTTC.

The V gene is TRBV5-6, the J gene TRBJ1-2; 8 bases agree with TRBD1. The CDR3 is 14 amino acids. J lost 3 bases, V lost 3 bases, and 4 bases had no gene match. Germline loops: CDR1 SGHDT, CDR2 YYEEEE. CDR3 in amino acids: CASSSTGEDYGYTF. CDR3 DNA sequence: TGTGCCAGCAGCTCGACAGGGGAGGACTATGGCTACACCTTC.